The present entry profiles one T cell receptor beta chain with its context. How the authors handled the data: How many nucleated cells were present was estimated from reference gene primer amplification. Sequencing was performed with immunoSEQ multiplex PCR; in TCRdb, only in-frame clones are kept and a portion is missing. The D gene and trimming were derived from the DNA, and the V and J assignments and clone size from that table. The sample lists 270,000 or so clones, approximately 80% occurring once. This sample is part of a study of blood T cell repertoires in COVID-19. Study-level information: The samples span acute and convalescent COVID-19 from the United States, Italy and Spain. Sources were T cells, B-cell-depleted T cells, or PBMCs; the material itself was cDNA or gDNA.

Germline V lookup: CDR1 SGHNT, CDR2 YYREEE (reference sequence). The V segment lost 7 bases and the J segment 0 bases; nucleotides outside the gene matches: 1. This CDR3 spans 13 amino acids. The sample was peripheral blood. The clonotype originates from a woman aged 55-70 years with active or convalescent COVID-19. The rearrangement joins TRBV5-4 to TRBJ1-1; 9 positions agree with TRBD1. CDR3 in amino acids: CASGTGMNTEAFF. CDR3 in DNA: TGTGCCAGCGGGACAGGGATGAACACTGAAGCTTTCTTT.